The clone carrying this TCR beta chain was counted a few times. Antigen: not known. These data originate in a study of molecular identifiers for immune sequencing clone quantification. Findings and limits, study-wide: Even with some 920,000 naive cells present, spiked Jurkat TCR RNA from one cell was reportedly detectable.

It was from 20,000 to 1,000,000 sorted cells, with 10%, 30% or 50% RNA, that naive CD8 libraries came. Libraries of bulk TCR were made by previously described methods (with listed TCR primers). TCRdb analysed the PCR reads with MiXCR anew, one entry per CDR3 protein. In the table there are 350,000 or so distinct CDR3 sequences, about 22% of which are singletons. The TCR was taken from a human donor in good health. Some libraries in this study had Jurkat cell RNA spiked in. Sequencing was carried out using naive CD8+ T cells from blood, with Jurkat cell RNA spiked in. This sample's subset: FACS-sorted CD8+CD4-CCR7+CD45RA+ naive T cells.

CDR3 in DNA: TGTGCCAGCAGTTACAGCGGGAGCCCCTACGAGCAGTACTTC. This codes for CASSYSGSPYEQYF. This chain uses TRBV27 with TRBJ2-7, with 8 bases lining up with TRBD2. Germline lookup yields CDR1 MNHEY and CDR2 SMNVEV (reference sequence). The CDR3 is 14 residues long. Trimming at V came to 4 bases and at J to 2 bases, leaving 4 bases not matched to a gene.